Listed here are 13 T cell receptor beta chains from one sample, sequenced in a study of vaccination and CD4 T cells after COVID-19. Treatment denoted: roughly 10-day PBMC culture with coronavirus spike peptide pools or control peptides (ViraFEST assay). The Oncomine TCR Beta short-read assay was what sequenced the DNA obtained from cultured CD4+ T cells. TCRdb processed the PCR reads anew with MiXCR; each CDR3 protein has one entry. The sample records several thousand distinct CDR3 sequences, 40% being singletons. No cognate antigen is known for these TCRs. Sequencing was carried out using CD4+ T cells from blood, cultured in vitro. The source is a human donor who had recovered from COVID-19.

The rearrangement uses TRBV27 and TRBJ1-4; D is ambiguous. The V gene's germline CDR1 is MNHEY and CDR2 SMNVEV (reference sequence). V lost 2 bases and J 7 bases, leaving 17 bases between the germline ends. The CDR3 extends over 16 amino acids. The CDR3 protein is CASSLEQSIRLEKLFF. The CDR3 region has the DNA TGTGCCAGCAGTTTAGAACAATCTATTCGTCTTGAAAAACTGTTTTTT.

The V gene is TRBV6-1, the J gene TRBJ2-1, with 10 bases matching TRBD2. From germline, CDR1 is MNHNS and CDR2 SASEGT. With V trimmed by 5 bases and J by 0 bases, 4 bases remained unmatched. This CDR3 comprises 16 residues. CDR3 nucleotides: TGTGCCAGCAGTCCACTAGCGGGGAGCTCCTACAATGAGCAGTTCTTC. It yields the protein CASSPLAGSSYNEQFF.

In this sample, this clonotype is medium-sized (0.01 to 0.1%). The rearrangement links TRBV18 to TRBJ2-3, with 8 nucleotides matching TRBD1. The CDR3 is made up of 14 amino acids. After removal of 5 bases from V and 4 bases from J, the junction contained 5 bases not matched to a gene. Germline assignment: CDR1 KGHSH and CDR2 LQKENI. CDR3 sequence (DNA): TGTGCCAGCTCATTTCGGACAGGGTCAGATACGCAGTATTTT. Translating it yields CASSFRTGSDTQYF.

This chain links TRBV7-8 with TRBJ2-7, with 12 bases that match TRBD1. The length of the CDR3 is 16 residues. Germline V gene lookup returns CDR1 SGHVS and CDR2 FQNEAQ. Trimming at V came to 8 bases and at J to 4 bases, leaving 12 bases not matched to a gene. In nucleotides, the CDR3 is TGTGCCAGCCGGTTACCAGGGGGACAGGGGGCTTACGAGCAGTACTTC. Protein product: CASRLPGGQGAYEQYF. Supplemented by reference TRBV7-8 and TRBJ2-7, the full variable domain reads GAGVSQSPRYKVAKRGQDVALRCDPISGHVSLFWYQQALGQGPEFLTYFQNEAQLDKSGLPSDRFFAERPEGSVSTLKIQRTQQEDSAVYLCASRLPGGQGAYEQYFGPGTRLTVT.

The rearrangement links TRBV9 to TRBJ2-7, with TRBD2 matching 8 bases. Germline V gives CDR1 SGDLS, CDR2 YYNGEE. This CDR3 spans 14 amino acids. V lost 0 bases to trimming and J lost 6 bases; unmatched junction nucleotides: 5. The CDR3 protein is CASSVERESFEQYF. In DNA form, the CDR3 reads TGTGCCAGCAGCGTAGAGCGGGAGTCTTTCGAGCAGTACTTC.

This chain links TRBV2 with TRBJ1-1; TRBD1 aligns across 8 bases. The CDR3 extends over 15 amino acids. Germline V gene lookup returns CDR1 SNHLY and CDR2 FYNNEI. J was trimmed by 3 bases and V by 2 bases; bases with no gene match: 5. For the CDR3, the DNA is TGTGCCAGCAGTGAAAACTACAGGGGGGACACTGAAGCTTTCTTT. Residues: CASSENYRGDTEAFF.

The rearrangement links TRBV5-1 to TRBJ1-2, with 9 bases that match TRBD1. Trimming took 4 bases from V and 5 from J; bases not matched to a gene: 6. Looked up from germline, CDR1 is SGHRS and CDR2 is YFSETQ. The CDR3 has 14 amino acids. CDR3 residues: CASSTLQGAYGYTF. Written as DNA, the CDR3 is TGCGCCAGCAGCACGTTACAGGGGGCGTATGGCTACACCTTC.

This chain links TRBV12-3 or TRBV12-4 with TRBJ2-2, with no clear D. Trimming took 1 base from V and 2 from J, leaving 5 bases between them. This CDR3 region has 14 residues. CDR3 sequence reads: CASSLVENTGELFF. CDR3 coding DNA: TGTGCCAGCAGTTTAGTGGAAAACACCGGGGAGCTGTTTTTT.

In its sample, this clonotype was seen a few times. V usage is TRBV11-3 and J usage is TRBJ1-6, with D possibly TRBD1 on 5 matching bases. V was clipped by 2 bases and J by 10 bases, with 9 bases between them. The CDR3 loop spans 13 amino acids. Per germline, CDR1 SGHNT and CDR2 YENEEA. Written as DNA, the CDR3 is TGTGCCAGCAGCTTAACGAGGGGATCACCCCTCCACTTT. This gives the protein CASSLTRGSPLHF.

This clonotype is large by share. The rearrangement uses TRBV11-3 and TRBJ2-1, with TRBD2 matching over 8 bases. The V gene end was trimmed by 1 base and the J gene end by 8 bases; junction bases not matched to a gene: 4. This CDR3 is built from 14 residues. Germline CDR1 reads SGHNT; CDR2 reads YENEEA. DNA for the CDR3: TGTGCCAGCAGCTTAGCGGGGGGGCATCATGAGCAGTTCTTC. This codes for CASSLAGGHHEQFF.

In its sample, this clonotype was seen a few times. The V and J genes are TRBV18 and TRBJ1-2, with D maybe TRBD1 (6 bases). CDR1 and CDR2 (germline): KGHSH, LQKENI. V lost 3 bases, J lost 6 bases, and 11 bases lay in between. The CDR3 totals 13 residues. CDR3 in amino acids: CASSPRQEDGYTF. The DNA of the CDR3 is TGTGCCAGCTCACCGAGACAGGAAGATGGCTACACCTTC.

This clonotype has only a few counts. The chain employs TRBV20-1 and TRBJ2-3; TRBD2 matches at 7 bases. Germline V gene data show CDR1 as DFQATT and CDR2 as SNEGSKA (reference sequence). V was pared by 6 bases and J by 4 bases, with 4 bases of the junction left unmatched. This CDR3 is 12 amino acids long. DNA of the CDR3: TGCAGTGCCGGACTAGGTTCAGATACGCAGTATTTT. This sequence encodes CSAGLGSDTQYF.

This sequence joins TRBV14 and TRBJ1-5, with 7 bases identical to TRBD1. The V segment lost 4 bases and the J segment 3 bases; nucleotides outside the gene matches: 3. Looked up from germline, CDR1 is SGHDN and CDR2 is FVKESK. The CDR3 sequence is 14 residues long. The CDR3 DNA reads TGTGCCAGCAGCCTGACAGGGCCCAATCAGCCCCAGCATTTT. This gives the protein CASSLTGPNQPQHF.